These T cell receptor beta chains were read from a single sample in a study of T cells after yellow fever vaccination. MiXCR, run by TCRdb on the 5' RACE reads, gives a single entry per CDR3 protein. Of 450,000 to 550,000 distinct CDR3 sequences in the sample, roughly 19% are singletons; the top ten hold 14%. The sequencing used PBMCs, collected 15 days after the yellow fever booster vaccination. Receptors originate from a man aged 30-40 years who received the YFV17D yellow fever vaccine. Both conserved end residues are part of each CDR3. The D gene is left open where the match is weak. Clone size is given for some rows only: seen once, a few or many times, or a class if the clone is expanded.

TRBD2 TRBJ2-3 few TRBV7-7 CASSLGLASLTQYF TGTGCCAGCAGCTTAGGACTAGCGAGCCTTACGCAGTATTTT
NA TRBJ2-7 once TRBV7-9 CASSSLSRFGHSYEQYF TGTGCCAGCAGCTCACTCAGTAGATTTGGGCACTCCTACGAGCAGTACTTC
NA TRBJ2-3 few TRBV20-1 CSGGWRTTDTQYF TGCAGTGGGGGCTGGAGGACCACAGATACGCAGTATTTT
TRBD2 TRBJ2-1 NA TRBV20-1 CSATPRTRAYNEQFF TGCAGTGCAACACCGCGGACTAGGGCGTACAATGAGCAGTTCTTC
NA TRBJ2-1 NA TRBV9 CASSVSGRGLYNEQFF TGTGCCAGCAGCGTCTCGGGACGGGGCCTGTACAATGAGCAGTTCTTC
TRBD2 TRBJ2-7 once TRBV20-1 CSARDRSSGAYEQYF TGCAGTGCTAGAGATCGCTCTAGCGGTGCCTACGAGCAGTACTTC
NA TRBJ2-1 NA TRBV7-2 CASSLERNNEQFF TGTGCCAGCAGCTTAGAACGGAACAATGAGCAGTTCTTC
TRBD1 TRBJ2-6 few TRBV7-6 CASSLVPPGTGGHSGANVLTF TGTGCCAGCAGCTTAGTCCCACCCGGGACAGGGGGCCACTCTGGGGCCAACGTCCTGACTTTC
NA TRBJ2-1 few TRBV7-9 CASSLAGHGGSLDEQFF TGTGCCAGCAGCTTAGCGGGACATGGCGGGAGTTTGGATGAGCAGTTCTTC
TRBD2 TRBJ2-1 NA TRBV18 CASSPSLAGGPEQFF TGTGCCAGCTCACCATCCTTAGCGGGAGGGCCGGAGCAGTTCTTC
NA TRBJ1-1 NA TRBV7-2 CASSLAREGTEAFF TGTGCCAGCAGCTTAGCTAGGGAGGGCACTGAAGCTTTCTTT
TRBD2 TRBJ2-1 few TRBV12-3/TRBV12-4 CASSLNSGGGAEQFF TGTGCCAGCAGTTTAAATAGTGGGGGGGGAGCTGAGCAGTTCTTC
NA TRBJ2-3 few TRBV12-3/TRBV12-4 CASSTCGGIRCTDTQYF TGTGCCAGCAGTACCTGCGGGGGCATCCGATGCACCGATACGCAGTATTTT
NA TRBJ1-1 NA TRBV29-1 CSVEIIRDRRF TGCAGCGTTGAAATAATCCGAGACAGACGTTTT
TRBD1 TRBJ1-6 few TRBV27 CASSREAGTGYNSPLHF TGTGCCAGCAGTAGGGAAGCCGGGACAGGGTATAATTCACCCCTCCACTTT
TRBD2 TRBJ2-1 many TRBV20-1 CSAPGTSGLREQFF TGCAGTGCTCCCGGGACTAGCGGGCTGCGGGAGCAGTTCTTC
NA TRBJ1-5 NA TRBV9 CASSVDGSNQPQHF TGTGCCAGCAGCGTAGATGGTAGCAATCAGCCCCAGCATTTT
NA TRBJ2-1 NA TRBV12-3/TRBV12-4 CATSKLRGPHWNEQFF TGTGCCACATCAAAACTAAGAGGACCACACTGGAATGAGCAGTTCTTC
TRBD2 TRBJ2-1 NA TRBV4-3 CASSQDSGRAFYNEQFF TGCGCCAGCAGCCAAGATAGCGGGAGGGCCTTCTACAATGAGCAGTTCTTC
TRBD2 TRBJ2-1 NA TRBV2 CASSGGQKRERNEQFF TGTGCCAGCAGTGGAGGGCAAAAGCGGGAGAGGAATGAGCAGTTCTTC
NA TRBJ2-3 NA TRBV20-1 CSSERSTDTQYF TGCAGCTCCGAGAGGAGCACAGATACGCAGTATTTT
NA TRBJ2-3 NA TRBV20-1 CSAAGTADTQYF TGCAGTGCCGCAGGGACTGCAGATACGCAGTATTTT
TRBD2 TRBJ2-7 few TRBV20-1 CSARSLLAGTEEQYF TGCAGTGCTAGAAGCTTGCTAGCGGGTACGGAAGAGCAGTACTTC
TRBD1 TRBJ1-1 few TRBV19 CASSLRQGRTEAFF TGTGCCAGTAGTCTCCGACAGGGTCGGACTGAAGCTTTCTTT
TRBD2 TRBJ2-3 NA TRBV5-4 CASRAGGLNTDTQYF TGTGCCAGCAGAGCGGGAGGGCTAAACACAGATACGCAGTATTTT
NA TRBJ1-6 NA TRBV7-2 CASSSHRTALGTPLHF TGTGCCAGCAGCTCACACAGGACGGCCTTGGGGACACCCCTCCACTTT
TRBD2 TRBJ2-1 NA TRBV24-1 CATSRSGTSNEQFF TGTGCCACCAGCCGAAGCGGGACTAGCAATGAGCAGTTCTTC
NA TRBJ2-5 NA TRBV11-2 CASSLSEGETQYF TGTGCCAGCAGCTTATCGGAGGGGGAGACCCAGTACTTC
NA TRBJ2-3 NA TRBV11-2 CASSPLASTDTQYF TGTGCCAGCAGCCCCCTGGCCTCCACAGATACGCAGTATTTT
NA TRBJ2-3 NA TRBV5-5 CASSGLAEGVWSDTQYF TGTGCCAGCAGCGGGTTAGCCGAGGGAGTGTGGTCAGATACGCAGTATTTT
TRBD1 TRBJ2-7 NA TRBV28 CASSWTGGPEQYF TGTGCCAGCTCCTGGACAGGGGGCCCCGAGCAGTACTTC
NA TRBJ2-3 few TRBV7-2 CASSLVRGDTQYF TGTGCCAGCAGCTTAGTCCGAGGAGATACGCAGTATTTT
NA TRBJ2-3 NA TRBV19 CASSIYRGAQYF TGTGCCAGTAGTATTTATCGGGGCGCGCAGTATTTT
TRBD2 TRBJ2-7 NA TRBV6-1 CASKRGGGFYEQYF TGTGCCAGCAAGCGGGGTGGCGGGTTCTACGAGCAGTACTTC
NA TRBJ2-1 NA TRBV29-1 CSVDWDYNEQFF TGCAGCGTTGATTGGGACTACAATGAGCAGTTCTTC
NA TRBJ2-2 NA TRBV5-1 CASSLNRAVSGELFF TGCGCCAGCAGCTTAAATAGGGCAGTATCCGGGGAGCTGTTTTTT
NA TRBJ2-4 NA TRBV29-1 CSVRSPGVNIQYF TGCAGCGTGAGAAGCCCCGGGGTAAACATTCAGTACTTC
NA TRBJ2-7 few TRBV20-1 CSGVGFKTYEQYF TGCAGTGGGGTGGGCTTCAAGACCTACGAGCAGTACTTC
TRBD1 TRBJ1-2 NA TRBV11-1 CASSFSTGEGYTF TGTGCCAGCAGCTTTTCGACAGGGGAAGGCTACACCTTC
NA TRBJ2-7 NA TRBV5-1 CASSQFGGFYEQYF TGCGCCAGCAGCCAATTCGGAGGGTTCTACGAGCAGTACTTC
TRBD1 TRBJ2-1 few TRBV20-1 CSARPGQGGNEQFF TGCAGTGCTAGACCGGGACAGGGAGGCAATGAGCAGTTCTTC
NA TRBJ2-3 few TRBV5-1 CASSFNSGYTDTQYF TGCGCCAGCAGCTTTAATAGCGGATACACAGATACGCAGTATTTT
NA TRBJ2-1 NA TRBV29-1 CSATPFRGSSYNEQFF TGCAGCGCCACTCCGTTCAGGGGTAGCTCCTACAATGAGCAGTTCTTC
TRBD2 TRBJ2-1 few TRBV6-2/TRBV6-3 CASSYGLSSGGKQFF TGTGCCAGCAGTTACGGACTGTCTAGCGGGGGAAAGCAGTTCTTC
NA TRBJ2-5 few TRBV12-3/TRBV12-4 CASSSDGEETQYF TGTGCCAGCAGTTCGGACGGGGAAGAGACCCAGTACTTC
TRBD2 TRBJ2-2 few TRBV12-3/TRBV12-4 CASSIGLANTGELFF TGTGCCAGCAGTATAGGACTAGCCAACACCGGGGAGCTGTTTTTT
NA TRBJ1-1 NA TRBV7-2 CASSLKPGTEAFF TGTGCCAGCAGCTTAAAGCCAGGCACTGAAGCTTTCTTT
NA TRBJ2-2 few TRBV19 CAIGIGPNTGELFF TGTGCCATTGGAATCGGGCCGAACACCGGGGAGCTGTTTTTT
NA TRBJ1-1 few TRBV4-3 CASSQGTSKGFTTEAFF TGCGCCAGCAGCCAGGGTACCAGCAAGGGGTTCACCACTGAAGCTTTCTTT